A selection of T cell receptor beta chains follows, all from one sample in a study of early T cells in non-severe SARS-CoV-2 infection. TCRdb reprocessed the 5' RACE reads via MiXCR and lists one record per CDR3 protein. The sample shows around 64,000 distinct CDR3 sequences, 12% of them seen only once. Specimen: whole blood. The receptors derive from an adult who was a healthcare worker with PCR-confirmed SARS-CoV-2 infection or an uninfected control (not recorded which). Both conserved end residues are part of each CDR3. D genes are given only for firm matches. Size is omitted from some rows. Given values are once, few, many or a class for expanded clones.

size,length,J,V,D,DNA,CDR3
NA,17,TRBJ2-2,TRBV4-1,TRBD2,TGCGCCAGCAGCCCAAAAGTCCCCACTAGCGGCACCGGGGAGCTGTTTTTT,CASSPKVPTSGTGELFF
NA,16,TRBJ2-5,TRBV9,TRBD1,TGTGCCAGCAGCGGGAGTGACAGGGCTTCACCAGAGACCCAGTACTTC,CASSGSDRASPETQYF
few,15,TRBJ2-3,TRBV11-1,NA,TGTGCCAGCAGTCCGATACGTTGGGGAAAAGATACGCAGTATTTT,CASSPIRWGKDTQYF
many,14,TRBJ1-2,TRBV20-1,TRBD1,TGCAGTGCCCGCGACAGGGGGCTTAACTATGGCTACACCTTC,CSARDRGLNYGYTF
many,13,TRBJ1-1,TRBV28,NA,TGTGCCAGCAGTACCGGACGGAACACTGAAGCTTTCTTT,CASSTGRNTEAFF
NA,15,TRBJ1-5,TRBV28,NA,TGTGCCAGCAGCCCCTCGAAAGGGCTGGCTCAGCCCCAGCATTTT,CASSPSKGLAQPQHF
many,20,TRBJ2-6,TRBV20-1,NA,TGCAGTGCTAGACCCCATATGGCCGGGACTGCCTTCTCTGGGGCCAACGTCCTGACTTTC,CSARPHMAGTAFSGANVLTF
few,12,TRBJ2-4,TRBV12-3/TRBV12-4,NA,TGTGCCAGCAGCCCTAGAGCGGACATTCAGTACTTC,CASSPRADIQYF
few,14,TRBJ2-3,TRBV7-2,NA,TGTGCCAGCAGCTATCGAGGAGGCACAGATACGCAGTATTTT,CASSYRGGTDTQYF
many,17,TRBJ2-3,TRBV4-2,TRBD2,TGTGCCAGCAGCCAAGATGGGGCAGCGGGGGGGTCAGATACGCAGTATTTT,CASSQDGAAGGSDTQYF
many,13,TRBJ1-2,TRBV12-3/TRBV12-4,TRBD1,TGTGCCAGCAGTTTGAAGGAAGGGGGCGGCTACACCTTC,CASSLKEGGGYTF
NA,15,TRBJ1-1,TRBV10-3,TRBD1,TGTGCCATCAGCAACAACCAGGGGGCTAACACTGAAGCTTTCTTT,CAISNNQGANTEAFF
NA,10,TRBJ2-3,TRBV29-1,NA,TGCAGCGTTGGTGAAGATACGCAGTATTTT,CSVGEDTQYF